This T cell receptor (beta chain) emerged from a study of blood T cell repertoires in COVID-19 (dated by TCRdb to 2018 to 2020). Notes on the research overall: Samples covering the acute and convalescent phases of COVID-19 were provided by collaborators in the United States, Italy and Spain. A de-identified subject ID, COVID-19 status, age in years and sex were almost always included in the sample metadata. The repertoires were made available in a free public database intended to serve as a resource for research on the immune response to SARS-CoV-2. The samples were drawn from two sources: the first 160 participants of the ongoing ImmuneRACE study, and 1,200 or so subjects contributed by 6 global collaborators. Subjects who had been exposed to COVID-19, were actively infected with it, or had recovered from it provided the deeply sampled blood TCRbeta repertoires that made up the dataset. HLA class I and class II types, where available, came from metadata supplied by the sample provider rather than from assay-based typing. The prospective study material was composed of cDNA or gDNA derived from T cells, B-cell-depleted T cells, or PBMCs.

Each collaborating institution followed its own protocols to collect whole blood in K2EDTA tubes. For TCRbeta analysis, collaborators shipped samples as frozen whole blood, isolated PBMCs, or DNA extracted from either of those sample types. The paper as a whole reports these results and caveats: The amount of clinical and demographic metadata varied by source and participant and was provided uncurated.

With regard to this clone: It has no known antigen specificity. Per-nucleotide qualities are absent, and no much larger clonotype sits a single base away.

The CDR3, from cysteine to phenylalanine, totals 13 residues. The read is trimmed to its CDR3 DNA, 39 bases read in frame from base 1. Trimming at the junction amounts to 4 bases on V and 1 base on J, and the germline ends lie 10 bases apart. Reading the germline V gene gives CDR1 SQVTM and CDR2 ANQGSEA. TCRbeta CDR3 regions were amplified from genomic DNA using the immunoSEQ Assay, a bias-controlled multiplex PCR. The original pipeline was this. The number of nucleated cells in each sample was estimated by amplification of reference gene primers within the assay. To quantify the absolute abundance of each unique TCRbeta CDR3 rearrangement, sequence reads were collapsed and filtered. For each sample, productive Simpson clonality was calculated by taking the square root of Simpson's diversity index across productive rearrangements. TCRdb retrieved this table from immuneACCESS and kept in-frame rearrangements only. Not all clones are present; in checked studies, unresolved V genes account for under half, and no reason is known for the remainder. D and trimming come from the DNA, and the V and J calls and clone size come from that table. The sample records under 300,000 clones, around 88% of which are singletons. Approximately 13% of the sample is held by the ten biggest clonotypes.

Material: peripheral blood. The rearranged chain carries TRBV29-1 and TRBJ1-1; TRBD1 might be the D gene, on 5 matching bases. The TCR originated in a man older than 75 with acute or convalescent COVID-19. At the DNA level, the sequence is TGCAGCGTTGCACGGGGGGAGAACACTGAAGCTTTCTTT. Its protein product is CSVARGENTEAFF.